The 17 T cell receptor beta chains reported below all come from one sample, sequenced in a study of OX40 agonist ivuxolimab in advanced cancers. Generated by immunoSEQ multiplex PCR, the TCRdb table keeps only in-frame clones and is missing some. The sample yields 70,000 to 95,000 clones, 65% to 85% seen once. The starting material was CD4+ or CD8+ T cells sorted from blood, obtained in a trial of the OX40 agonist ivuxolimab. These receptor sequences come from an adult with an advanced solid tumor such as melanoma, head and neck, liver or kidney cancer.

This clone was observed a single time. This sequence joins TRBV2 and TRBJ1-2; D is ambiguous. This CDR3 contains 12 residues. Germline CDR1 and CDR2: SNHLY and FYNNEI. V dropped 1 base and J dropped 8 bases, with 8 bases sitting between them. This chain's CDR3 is CASSEGGFGYTF. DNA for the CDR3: TGTGCCAGCAGTGAAGGGGGTTTCGGCTACACCTTC.

In DNA, the CDR3 is TGTGCCAGCACAGGGACAGCGAACTCTGGAAACACCATATATTTT. It specifies CASTGTANSGNTIYF. V is TRBV25-1 and J is TRBJ1-3; 7 positions agree with TRBD1. The CDR3 is made up of 15 amino acids. Trimming cost V 7 bases and J 0 bases; bases outside gene matches: 6. From germline, CDR1 is MGHDK and CDR2 SYGVNS.

Written as DNA, the CDR3 is TGTGCCAGCAGCTTAAGGACAGGGGGGCTCTACAATGAGCAGTTCTTC. It yields the protein CASSLRTGGLYNEQFF. This chain uses TRBV7-3 with TRBJ2-1; 10 bases agree with TRBD1. The V gene's germline CDR1 is SGHTA and CDR2 FQGTGA. This CDR3 is 16 amino acids long. The ends lost 1 base at V and 3 bases at J; junction bases unmatched: 3.

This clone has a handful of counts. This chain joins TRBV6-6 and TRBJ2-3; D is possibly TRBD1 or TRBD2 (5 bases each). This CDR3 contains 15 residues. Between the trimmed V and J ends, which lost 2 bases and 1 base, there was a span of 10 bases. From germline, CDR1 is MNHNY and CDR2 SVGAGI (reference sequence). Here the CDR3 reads CASSYLRGGTDTQYF. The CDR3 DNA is TGTGCCAGCAGTTACCTAAGAGGGGGCACAGATACGCAGTATTTT.

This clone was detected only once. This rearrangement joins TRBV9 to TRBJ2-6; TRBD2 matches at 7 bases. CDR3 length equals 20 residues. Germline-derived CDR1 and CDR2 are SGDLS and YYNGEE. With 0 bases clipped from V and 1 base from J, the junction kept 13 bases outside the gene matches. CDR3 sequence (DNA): TGTGCCAGCAGCGTAGGTCGGACGGGACTAAGAGCGTCTGGGGCCAACGTCCTGACTTTC. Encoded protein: CASSVGRTGLRASGANVLTF. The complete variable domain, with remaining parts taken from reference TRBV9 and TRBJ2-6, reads DSGVTQTPKHLITATGQRVTLRCSPRSGDLSVYWYQQSLDQGLQFLIQYYNGEERAKGNILERFSAQQFPDLHSELNLSSLELGDSALYFCASSVGRTGLRASGANVLTFGAGSRLTVL.

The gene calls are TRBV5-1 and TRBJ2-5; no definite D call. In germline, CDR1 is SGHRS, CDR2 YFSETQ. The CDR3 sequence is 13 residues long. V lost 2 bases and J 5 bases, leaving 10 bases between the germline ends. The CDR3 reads CASSLRLRETQYF. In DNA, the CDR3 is TGCGCCAGCAGCTTACGCCTGAGGGAGACCCAGTACTTC.

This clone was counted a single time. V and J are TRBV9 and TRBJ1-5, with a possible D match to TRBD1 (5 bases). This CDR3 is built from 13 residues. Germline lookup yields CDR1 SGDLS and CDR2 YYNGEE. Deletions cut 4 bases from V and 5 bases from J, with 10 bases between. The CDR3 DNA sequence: TGTGCCAGCAGCCCAGGGTTTTATCAGCCCCAGCATTTT. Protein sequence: CASSPGFYQPQHF. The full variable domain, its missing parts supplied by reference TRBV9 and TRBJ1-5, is DSGVTQTPKHLITATGQRVTLRCSPRSGDLSVYWYQQSLDQGLQFLIQYYNGEERAKGNILERFSAQQFPDLHSELNLSSLELGDSALYFCASSPGFYQPQHFGDGTRLSIL.

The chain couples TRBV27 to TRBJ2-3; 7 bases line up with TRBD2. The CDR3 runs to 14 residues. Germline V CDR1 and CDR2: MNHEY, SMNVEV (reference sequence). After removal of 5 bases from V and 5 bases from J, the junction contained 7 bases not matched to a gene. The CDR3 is CASSTPWGGDTQYF. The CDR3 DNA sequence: TGTGCCAGCAGTACACCTTGGGGGGGAGATACGCAGTATTTT.

The CDR3 sequence: CASSLQSNTEAFF. The CDR3 nucleotides read TGCGCCAGCAGCTTACAATCGAACACTGAAGCTTTCTTT. V gene TRBV10-1 combines with J gene TRBJ1-1; D unclear. V lost 6 bases and J lost 1, with 9 bases in between. The CDR3 totals 13 residues. The V gene's germline CDR1 is WNHNN and CDR2 SYGVQD (reference sequence).

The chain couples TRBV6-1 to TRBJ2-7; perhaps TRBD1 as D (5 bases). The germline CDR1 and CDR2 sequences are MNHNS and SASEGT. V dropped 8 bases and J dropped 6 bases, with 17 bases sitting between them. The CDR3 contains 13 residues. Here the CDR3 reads CASRSRVGSEQYF. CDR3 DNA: TGTGCCAGCCGGTCCAGGGTAGGGTCCGAGCAGTACTTC.

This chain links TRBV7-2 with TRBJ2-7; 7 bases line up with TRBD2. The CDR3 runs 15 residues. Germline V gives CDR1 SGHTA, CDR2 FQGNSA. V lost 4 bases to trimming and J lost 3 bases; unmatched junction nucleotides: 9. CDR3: CASSSPRTRGYEQYF. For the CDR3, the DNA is TGTGCCAGCAGCTCCCCCCGGACTAGGGGCTACGAGCAGTACTTC.

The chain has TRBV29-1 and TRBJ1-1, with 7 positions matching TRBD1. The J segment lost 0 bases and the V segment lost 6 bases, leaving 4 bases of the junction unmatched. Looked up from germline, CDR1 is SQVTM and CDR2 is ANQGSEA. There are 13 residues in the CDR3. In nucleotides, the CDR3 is TGCAGCGTGGACAGGTTTATGAACACTGAAGCTTTCTTT. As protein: CSVDRFMNTEAFF.

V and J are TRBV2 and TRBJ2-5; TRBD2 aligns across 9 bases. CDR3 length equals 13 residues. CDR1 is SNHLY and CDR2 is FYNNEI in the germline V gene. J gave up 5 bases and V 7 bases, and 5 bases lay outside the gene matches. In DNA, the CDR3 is TGTGCCAGCATCCTAGCGGGGATGGAGACCCAGTACTTC. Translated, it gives CASILAGMETQYF.

CDR3 amino acids: CASTKAGGATAEAFF. In DNA, the CDR3 is TGTGCCAGCACCAAGGCAGGGGGGGCGACGGCTGAAGCTTTCTTT. This chain connects TRBV4-2 to TRBJ1-1; 7 nucleotides align to TRBD1. V was clipped by 7 bases and J by 6 bases; unmatched bases: 14. Germline CDR1 is LGHNA and CDR2 is YNFKEQ. This CDR3 is built from 15 residues.

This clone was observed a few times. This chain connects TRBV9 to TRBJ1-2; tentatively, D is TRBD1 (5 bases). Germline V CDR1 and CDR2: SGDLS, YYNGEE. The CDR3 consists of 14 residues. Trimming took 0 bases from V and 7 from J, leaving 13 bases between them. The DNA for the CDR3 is TGTGCCAGCAGCGTAGAGGCAGGGCAGGGTGGCTACACCTTC. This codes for CASSVEAGQGGYTF.

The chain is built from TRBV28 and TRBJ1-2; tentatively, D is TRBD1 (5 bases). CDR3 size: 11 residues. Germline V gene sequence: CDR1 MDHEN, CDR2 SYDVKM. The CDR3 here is CAAGSNYGYTF. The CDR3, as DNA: TGTGCGGCAGGGTCTAACTATGGCTACACCTTC.

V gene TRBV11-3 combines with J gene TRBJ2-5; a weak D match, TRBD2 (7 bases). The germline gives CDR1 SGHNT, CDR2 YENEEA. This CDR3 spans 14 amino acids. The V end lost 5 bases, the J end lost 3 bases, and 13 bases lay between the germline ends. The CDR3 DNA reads TGTGCCAGCAGCCTAGGGGGGGCTAAAGAGACCCAGTACTTC. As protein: CASSLGGAKETQYF.